What follows are 30 T cell receptor beta chains derived from one specimen sequenced in a study of cytomegalovirus exposure and HLA in healthy donors. The PCR made use of 60 Vbeta and 13 Jbeta primers. Profiled with immunoSEQ multiplex PCR; TCRdb holds only in-frame clones, not every one. Seen here are 150,000 to 170,000 clones, about 70% observed once, and the top ten hold about 2.8%. The sequenced sample was PBMCs. The receptors here all came from a man between 18 and 29 years old in good health and CMV-seronegative.

CDR3 sequence (DNA): TGTGCCTGGACGTCCTCTGGAAACACCATATATTTT. Translated: CAWTSSGNTIYF. The gene calls are TRBV30 and TRBJ1-3; D not resolved. The ends were cut back, 4 bases at V and 0 bases at J, with 4 bases in the middle. The CDR3 loop spans 12 amino acids. Looked up from germline, CDR1 is GTSNPN and CDR2 is SVGIG (reference sequence).

The chain carries TRBV6-1 and TRBJ1-2; D unclear. The germline V and J ends were trimmed by 6 bases and 5 bases, with 13 bases remaining between them. Germline values: CDR1 MNHNS, CDR2 SASEGT. The CDR3 runs 13 residues. CDR3 loop: CASRVTPGYGYTF. The CDR3 nucleotides read TGTGCCAGCAGAGTGACCCCGGGGTATGGCTACACCTTC.

This clone was observed once. The chain carries TRBV6-5 and TRBJ2-1; 8 nucleotides line up with TRBD1. Germline assignment: CDR1 MNHEY and CDR2 SVGAGI. With V trimmed by 5 bases and J by 9 bases, 6 bases remained unmatched. This CDR3 is 13 amino acids long. CDR3 loop: CASSPSGGGEQFF. The CDR3 DNA sequence: TGTGCCAGCAGTCCCTCAGGGGGCGGTGAGCAGTTCTTC.

This clone was counted a single time. This rearrangement joins TRBV29-1 to TRBJ2-3; perhaps TRBD1 as D (6 bases). Trimming left V 6 bases short and J 6 bases short, with 13 bases between. This CDR3 has 12 amino acids. Germline V CDR1 and CDR2: SQVTM, ANQGSEA. This CDR3 reads CSVTNRDDTQYF. In DNA form, the CDR3 reads TGCAGCGTGACTAACAGGGACGATACGCAGTATTTT.

This sequence joins TRBV27 and TRBJ1-5, with 8 bases aligning to TRBD1. Germline lookup yields CDR1 MNHEY and CDR2 SMNVEV (reference sequence). Trimming at V came to 7 bases and at J to 0 bases, leaving 5 bases not matched to a gene. The CDR3 has 15 residues. CDR3 DNA sequence: TGTGCCAGCAAAACAGGGGGTTATAGCAATCAGCCCCAGCATTTT. Protein sequence: CASKTGGYSNQPQHF.

There are a few counts of this clone. The chain is built from TRBV7-2 and TRBJ1-5, with unresolved D. V dropped 4 bases and J dropped 0 bases, with 7 bases sitting between them. The CDR3 is made up of 14 amino acids. The germline CDR1 and CDR2 sequences are SGHTA and FQGNSA. CDR3 in DNA: TGTGCCAGCAGCTCGGTCAATAGCAATCAGCCCCAGCATTTT. Translation: CASSSVNSNQPQHF.

This chain links TRBV6-4 with TRBJ2-3; possible D gene TRBD2, 5 bases. Between the trimmed V and J ends, which lost 3 bases and 0 bases, there was a span of 7 bases. CDR3 size: 14 residues. Germline values: CDR1 MRHNA, CDR2 SNTAGT. The CDR3 is CASSESGSTDTQYF. The CDR3 region has the DNA TGTGCCAGCAGTGAAAGCGGTAGCACAGATACGCAGTATTTT.

This chain joins TRBV27 and TRBJ1-5, with TRBD1 matching over 8 bases. The germline CDR1 and CDR2 sequences are MNHEY and SMNVEV (reference sequence). The V segment lost 5 bases and the J segment 6 bases; nucleotides outside the gene matches: 6. The CDR3 length is 14 residues. This chain's CDR3 is CASSLDRAGQPQHF. CDR3 DNA: TGTGCCAGCAGTCTGGACAGGGCCGGTCAGCCCCAGCATTTT.

The rearrangement links TRBV7-8 to TRBJ2-7, with 8 positions matching TRBD1. V lost 5 bases, J lost 6 bases, and 12 bases stayed unmatched. The CDR3 loop spans 15 amino acids. The germline gives CDR1 SGHVS, CDR2 FQNEAQ. The CDR3 DNA sequence: TGTGCCAGCAGCGCTGGGACAGGTCGTCAGTTCGAGCAGTACGTC. Translation: CASSAGTGRQFEQYV.

Notes on this clone: A far larger clone is a single base away, which makes a read error likely. This chain connects TRBV15 to TRBJ1-6; tentatively, D is TRBD1 (6 bases). The CDR3 runs to 14 residues. Germline CDR1 is LNHNV and CDR2 is YYDKDF (reference sequence). CDR3 protein: CAISMNRDNSPLHF. The CDR3, as DNA: TGTGCCATCAGCATGAACAGGGATAATTCACCCCTCCACTTT.

V and J are TRBV7-8 and TRBJ1-5; TRBD1 matches at 9 bases. Germline V lookup: CDR1 SGHVS, CDR2 FQNEAQ. This CDR3 spans 15 amino acids. The V gene end was trimmed by 1 base and the J gene end by 7 bases; junction bases not matched to a gene: 5. Written as DNA, the CDR3 is TGTGCCAGCAGCTTAGGGACAGGGGTTATGCAGCCCCAGCATTTT. Protein: CASSLGTGVMQPQHF.

The J gene is TRBJ2-6, the V gene TRBV6-5; D call uncertain. Germline CDR1 and CDR2: MNHEY and SVGAGI. The CDR3 consists of 12 residues. V gave up 9 bases and J gave up 2 bases, with 5 bases separating them. In nucleotides, the CDR3 is TGTGCCAGTGGGCCTGGGGCCAACGTCCTGACTTTC. Translating gives CASGPGANVLTF.

V is TRBV6-5 and J is TRBJ1-2; D is possibly TRBD1 (5 bases). The CDR3 covers 14 residues. Germline CDR1 and CDR2: MNHEY and SVGAGI. Trimming cost V 6 bases and J 2 bases, with 13 bases left between them. CDR3 sequence reads: CASSPAGPNYGYTF. The CDR3, as DNA: TGTGCCAGCAGCCCCGCGGGACCGAACTATGGCTACACCTTC.

The rearrangement uses TRBV5-4 and TRBJ2-1, with D uncertain. Germline lookup yields CDR1 SGHNT and CDR2 YYREEE (reference sequence). V was pared by 1 base and J by 2 bases, with 13 bases between. This CDR3 is built from 16 residues. The CDR3 region has the DNA TGTGCCAGCAGCTTGCCAGGTAGGTTCGCCTACAATGAGCAGTTCTTC. It translates to CASSLPGRFAYNEQFF.

CDR3: CASSVDYRGTQYF. DNA of the CDR3: TGTGCCAGCAGCGTAGATTACCGAGGGACCCAGTACTTC. This sequence joins TRBV9 and TRBJ2-5, with no clear D. The CDR3 loop spans 13 amino acids. Germline V gene sequence: CDR1 SGDLS, CDR2 YYNGEE. The V end lost 0 bases, the J end lost 7 bases, and 10 bases lay between the germline ends.

In regard to this clone: One junction end disagrees with the germline gene, perhaps due to a read error. This chain links TRBV7-9 with TRBJ2-5, with D possibly matching TRBD2 (7 bases). This CDR3 has 14 residues. Germline V gives CDR1 SEHNR, CDR2 FQNEAQ (reference sequence). CDR3 protein: CASSPRGGEDTQYF. The CDR3, as DNA: TGTGCCAGCTCGCCTAGGGGGGGGGAAGACACCCAGTACTTC.

The J gene is TRBJ2-5, the V gene TRBV6-6; the D is unclear. V was pared by 6 bases and J by 1 base, with 15 bases between. The germline V gene encodes CDR1 MNHNY and CDR2 SVGAGI (reference sequence). The CDR3 length is 15 residues. CDR3 sequence reads: CASSQPRRLQETQYF. CDR3 sequence (DNA): TGTGCCAGCAGCCAACCGCGGAGACTCCAAGAGACCCAGTACTTC.

This chain links TRBV15 with TRBJ2-7; 11 nucleotides align to TRBD2. Germline V CDR1 and CDR2: LNHNV, YYDKDF (reference sequence). The CDR3 has 17 amino acids. Losses at the gene ends were 10 bases for V and 0 bases for J; bases not matched to a gene: 14. The CDR3, as DNA: TGTGCCATCAGGTCTAGCGGGGGGCCTCAGAGCTCCTACGAGCAGTACTTC. Translating gives CAIRSSGGPQSSYEQYF.

V gene TRBV6-5 combines with J gene TRBJ1-2, with a possible D match to TRBD1 (6 bases). V was clipped by 0 bases and J by 1 base, with 6 bases between them. The V gene's germline CDR1 is MNHEY and CDR2 SVGAGI. The CDR3 is made up of 14 amino acids. DNA of the CDR3: TGTGCCAGCAGTTACTCGGACAGTAACTATGGCTACACCTTC. Translated, it gives CASSYSDSNYGYTF.

The chain joins TRBV7-9 to TRBJ1-1; perhaps TRBD1 as D (6 bases). The CDR3 contains 14 residues. Between the trimmed V and J ends, which lost 6 bases and 3 bases, there was a span of 14 bases. Germline CDR1 SEHNR, CDR2 FQNEAQ (reference sequence). CDR3 in amino acids: CASSWTELYTEAFF. The CDR3 DNA sequence: TGTGCCAGCAGTTGGACAGAGTTATACACTGAAGCTTTCTTT. The complete variable domain, with remaining parts taken from reference TRBV7-9 and TRBJ1-1, reads DTGVSQNPRHKITKRGQNVTFRCDPISEHNRLYWYRQTLGQGPEFLTYFQNEAQLEKSRLLSDRFSAERPKGSFSTLEIQRTEQGDSAMYLCASSWTELYTEAFFGQGTRLTVV.

The chain recombines TRBV10-1 with TRBJ2-1; 7 nucleotides match TRBD2. J lost 4 bases, V lost 6 bases, and 9 bases had no gene match. The V gene's germline CDR1 is WNHNN and CDR2 SYGVQD (reference sequence). The CDR3 length is 15 residues. The CDR3 here is CASSTAGDPYNEQFF. The CDR3 bases are TGCGCCAGCAGCACGGCGGGGGACCCTTACAATGAGCAGTTCTTC.

This clone was detected once. The J gene is TRBJ1-1, the V gene TRBV6-6; no definite D call. Germline V gene lookup returns CDR1 MNHNY and CDR2 SVGAGI (reference sequence). V lost 6 bases, J lost 2 bases, and 7 bases lay in between. This CDR3 has 12 amino acids. CDR3 region: CASRRINTEAFF. Here the CDR3 DNA reads TGTGCCAGCAGGCGGATTAACACTGAAGCTTTCTTT.

The chain has TRBV29-1 and TRBJ1-1; no firm D call. In germline, CDR1 is SQVTM, CDR2 ANQGSEA. The CDR3 contains 16 residues. Trimming shortened V by 4 bases and J by 1 base, and 19 bases separated the two germline ends. This CDR3 is CSVGHVEARGNTEAFF. The CDR3 DNA follows: TGCAGCGTTGGTCATGTGGAGGCGCGGGGGAACACTGAAGCTTTCTTT.

The chain employs TRBV23-1 and TRBJ2-2; no firm D call. TRBV23-1 is an ORF, with its function uncertain. This CDR3 region has 14 residues. Trimming cost V 1 base and J 4 bases, with 7 bases left between them. In nucleotides, the CDR3 is TGCGCCAGCAGTCAATGTCAGGTCACCGGGGAGCTGTTTTTT. This encodes CASSQCQVTGELFF.

The chain joins TRBV7-2 to TRBJ1-1; 7 positions agree with TRBD1. Looked up from germline, CDR1 is SGHTA and CDR2 is FQGNSA. Trimming cost V 3 bases and J 3 bases; bases outside gene matches: 1. This CDR3 is 13 amino acids long. The CDR3 loop reads CASSFRGYTEAFF. The CDR3 DNA reads TGTGCCAGCAGCTTCAGGGGGTACACTGAAGCTTTCTTT.

J is TRBJ2-7 and V is TRBV2; the match to TRBD1 covers 7 bases. The CDR3 loop spans 14 amino acids. Germline CDR1 is SNHLY and CDR2 is FYNNEI. V lost 3 bases and J lost 2; bases outside the gene matches: 4. The CDR3 nucleotides are TGTGCCAGCAGTGAGCAGGGGGTAACCTACGAGCAGTACGTC. It is translated as CASSEQGVTYEQYV.

The V and J genes are TRBV10-2 and TRBJ1-5; 10 positions match TRBD1. Per germline, CDR1 WSHSY and CDR2 SAAADI. The CDR3 length is 15 residues. With 0 bases clipped from V and 5 bases from J, the junction kept 1 base outside the gene matches. The CDR3 loop is CASSESGTGDQPQHF. As DNA, the CDR3 is TGCGCCAGCAGTGAGTCTGGGACAGGGGATCAGCCCCAGCATTTT.

The chain has TRBV7-9 and TRBJ2-1; a possible D gene is TRBD1 (5 bases). Germline V gene sequence: CDR1 SEHNR, CDR2 FQNEAQ (reference sequence). V was cut by 1 base and J by 7 bases, with 8 bases left in between. The CDR3 is made up of 13 amino acids. The CDR3 nucleotides read TGTGCCAGCAGCTTAGATGGGGCAAATGAGCAGTTCTTC. As protein: CASSLDGANEQFF.

The V call is TRBV27, the J call TRBJ2-6, with D possibly matching TRBD1 (7 bases). V lost 10 bases to trimming and J lost 1 base, with 14 bases between them. CDR1 is MNHEY, CDR2 SMNVEV, per germline (reference sequence). The length of the CDR3 is 15 residues. The DNA of the CDR3 is TGTGCCACCAAGACAGGGACTTCTGGGGCCAACGTCCTGACTTTC. Amino acids: CATKTGTSGANVLTF.

V usage is TRBV10-1 and J usage is TRBJ1-2; tentative D call: TRBD1 (6 bases). Trimming removed 6 bases from V and 8 bases from J, with 10 bases in between. Per germline, CDR1 WNHNN and CDR2 SYGVQD (reference sequence). The CDR3 runs 11 residues. The CDR3 DNA reads as TGCGCCAGCAGACACGGGACAGGCTACACCTTC. This translates into CASRHGTGYTF.